One sample yielded the 8 T cell receptor beta chains listed below, sequenced in a study of blood T cell repertoires in COVID-19. The assay was immunoSEQ multiplex PCR, and TCRdb's table has in-frame clones only and misses some. The sample gives approximately 300,000 clones, roughly 90% of which show up once; around 11% is in the top ten. The sequencing input was peripheral blood. The receptors were sampled from a woman aged 25 to 39 with COVID-19, enrolled during active disease.

This clone has more than one count but fewer than ten. J is TRBJ2-7 and V is TRBV5-1; 13 bases map to TRBD2. The CDR3 is 14 amino acids. With 1 base clipped from V and 5 bases from J, the junction kept 0 bases outside the gene matches. In germline, CDR1 is SGHRS, CDR2 YFSETQ. The DNA of the CDR3 is TGCGCCAGCAGCTTGACTAGCGGGAGGGACGAGCAGTACTTC. As protein: CASSLTSGRDEQYF.

This chain uses TRBV11-2 with TRBJ2-1; 7 nucleotides align to TRBD2. This CDR3 spans 15 amino acids. Trimming cost V 2 bases and J 7 bases; bases outside gene matches: 8. The germline V gene has CDR1 SGHAT and CDR2 FQNNGV. The CDR3 is CASSLWGGKGNEQFF. DNA for the CDR3: TGTGCCAGCAGCTTATGGGGGGGGAAGGGAAATGAGCAGTTCTTC.

The gene calls are TRBV12-3 or TRBV12-4 and TRBJ2-3, with a possible D match to TRBD2 (6 bases). This CDR3 is built from 12 residues. V was pared by 5 bases and J by 8 bases, with 11 bases between. The CDR3 bases are TGTGCCAGCAGTCCCCAGGGAGGTACGCAGTATTTT. Encoded protein: CASSPQGGTQYF.

V is TRBV3-1 (or the pseudogene TRBV3-2) and J is TRBJ2-7; D might be TRBD1 (6 bases). From germline, CDR1 is LGHDT and CDR2 YNNKEL (reference sequence). V lost 3 bases and J lost 2, with 20 bases in between. The CDR3 length is 17 residues. CDR3 region: CASSHRTKQGLPYEQYF. DNA of the CDR3: TGTGCCAGCAGCCATCGTACGAAACAGGGCCTACCCTACGAGCAGTACTTC.

J is TRBJ2-2 and V is TRBV6-5; 7 nucleotides line up with TRBD2. Trimming at V came to 0 bases and at J to 6 bases, leaving 1 base not matched to a gene. The CDR3 totals 14 residues. Germline values: CDR1 MNHEY, CDR2 SVGAGI. The CDR3 sequence is CASSYSAGAGELFF. The CDR3 bases are TGTGCCAGCAGTTACTCGGCGGGGGCCGGGGAGCTGTTTTTT.

This rearrangement joins TRBV29-1 to TRBJ2-7; 7 bases align to TRBD1. The CDR3 runs 12 residues. J was trimmed by 0 bases and V by 7 bases; bases with no gene match: 3. CDR1 SQVTM and CDR2 ANQGSEA come from the germline V gene. The CDR3 region is CSARDSSYEQYF. The CDR3 coding sequence is TGCAGCGCCCGGGACAGCTCCTACGAGCAGTACTTC.

The chain combines TRBV12-3 or TRBV12-4 with TRBJ1-5; D unclear. The length of the CDR3 is 11 residues. Trimming shortened V by 6 bases and J by 9 bases, and 9 bases separated the two germline ends. The CDR3 loop reads CASSSRGPQHF. CDR3 DNA sequence: TGTGCCAGCAGCAGCCGAGGGCCCCAGCATTTT.

This chain links TRBV29-1 with TRBJ2-7, with 10 bases matching TRBD1. Trimming removed 0 bases from V and 1 base from J; junction bases left unmatched: 0. Per the germline V gene, CDR1 is SQVTM and CDR2 is ANQGSEA. CDR3 length: 14 amino acids. The CDR3 DNA is TGCAGCGTTGAAGAGGGACAGGGGTCCTACGAGCAGTACTTC. This translates into CSVEEGQGSYEQYF.